The source of this T cell receptor beta chain is a study of T-cell memory formation after mild COVID-19 (dated by TCRdb to the early 2020s). Looking at the study overall: TCR sequence clusters from the two donors were found to be largely donor specific. In a couple of donors, T-cell clones that expanded and contracted after mild COVID-19 were tracked by sequencing TCRalpha and TCRbeta repertoires over time. The cohort was made up of two young adult volunteers, one female and one male, who were previously healthy.

Its CDR3 holds 15 amino acids, cysteine through phenylalanine. Only the CDR3 portion is preserved as DNA: 45 bases, with reading frame beginning at the first base. The germline V gene specifies LGHNA as CDR1 and YSLEER as CDR2. Germline trimming: 1 base from V, 6 bases from J; junction bases outside gene matches: 3. The full study reports these points: SARS-CoV-2 specificity was not confirmed for the second-wave clones peaking on day 37. Contracting CD4+ clones turned up mainly in the CM and EM memory subsets, whereas EMRA was where CD8+ clones were enriched. Clones contracting from day 15 to 85 had balanced CD4/CD8 phenotypes, while a second wave expanding from day 15 to 37 was biased towards CD4+. Some responding clones were detected in pre-infection memory, suggesting pre-existing cross-reactive memory T cells joined the SARS-CoV-2 response. Only a couple of mild cases were covered in the study, and larger cohorts including severe cases with pre-infection samples were considered necessary.

Remarks on this clonotype: Its antigen specificity is not known. The sample holds no much larger clone one base away, and base qualities are not on file.

Sequenced using an Illumina NovaSeq 6000. Using 5'RACE with constant-segment primers, TCRalpha and TCRbeta cDNA libraries were constructed, with sample barcodes and unique molecular identifiers added in the process. Trizol reagent was used to extract RNA from every sample. Library amplification was performed in two PCR steps, and a second sample barcode and Illumina TruSeq adapters were introduced in the second step. Libraries were sequenced on an Illumina NovaSeq with 2 x 150 bp paired-end reads. In the paper's pipeline: The reads were demultiplexed and collapsed into UMI-guided consensus sequences using migec v1.2.7. Using mixcr v2.1.11, UMI consensuses were aligned to TRA and TRB V and J templates and then assembled into clonotypes. A clonotype was counted as expanded or contracted only if both edgeR and NoisET called the change significant, with noise models trained on biological replicates. For edgeR calls, the cutoffs were a false discovery rate-adjusted p below 0.01 and a log2 fold-change threshold of 1. PCA with hierarchical clustering of max-normalized trajectories of the 1000 most abundant clonotypes was used as exploratory dynamics analysis. The CD4 or CD8 phenotype of responding clones was assigned using the separately sequenced CD4+ and CD8+ repertoires. TCRdb cleaned the public reads at Q25 with fastp, built clones with MiXCR and kept in-frame beta chains. Identical CDR3 protein sequences are pooled into one entry, listed with their most common genes and DNA. None of the V and J calls come from the authors' own analysis; TCRdb made them. Counted in this sample were 300,000 to 400,000 distinct CDR3 sequences; around a sixth of them appeared once. The ten biggest clones cover about 22% of the sample.

PBMCs were isolated by Ficoll-Paque density gradient centrifugation. The TCR was taken from a young man who had mild COVID-19 (a few samples of this study predate the infection). The sample titles of this study are shuffled in the database, so cell type and time point are left out; the donor was told from shared clones. The sample taken for sequencing was PBMCs or a T cell subset sorted from them (not recorded which). Rearrangement joined TRBV4-3 to TRBJ2-3; 11 bases in the middle match TRBD2. DNA sequence: TGCGCCAGCAGCCAAGGACTAGCGGGGTATGATACGCAGTATTTT. Its translation is CASSQGLAGYDTQYF.